The 28 T cell receptor beta chains below were found in one sample sequenced in a study of identical twins. TCRdb re-called the 5' RACE reads with MiXCR, one entry per CDR3 protein. The sample holds about 660,000 distinct CDR3 sequences, 8.5% to 9.5% seen once. These data are also associated with another study on yellow fever vaccine responses in identical twins.

Sequences were obtained from PBMCs. The receptor set was obtained from a woman aged 18-30 years in good health.

The chain is built from TRBV25-1 and TRBJ2-7, with 8 positions matching TRBD2. Per the germline V gene, CDR1 is MGHDK and CDR2 is SYGVNS. This CDR3 spans 14 amino acids. Losses at the gene ends were 2 bases for V and 5 bases for J; bases not matched to a gene: 5. CDR3 coding DNA: TGTGCCAGCAGTGAAGGTGGTAGCGGGAACGAGCAGTACTTC. Translated, it gives CASSEGGSGNEQYF.

In its sample, this clonotype was seen a few times. The V call is TRBV28, the J call TRBJ2-1; 10 bases fit TRBD1. Trimming removed 6 bases from V and 6 bases from J; junction bases left unmatched: 8. The CDR3 consists of 15 residues. Germline V gives CDR1 MDHEN, CDR2 SYDVKM. The CDR3 loop is CASSPGTGDANEQFF. The DNA for the CDR3 is TGTGCCAGCAGCCCCGGGACAGGGGACGCCAATGAGCAGTTCTTC. Together with reference TRBV28 and TRBJ2-1, the CDR3 gives the full variable domain: DVKVTQSSRYLVKRTGEKVFLECVQDMDHENMFWYRQDPGLGLRLIYFSYDVKMKEKGDIPEGYSVSREKKERFSLILESASTNQTSMYLCASSPGTGDANEQFFGPGTRLTVL.

V usage is TRBV20-1 and J usage is TRBJ2-7; D gene uncertain. The CDR3 length is 15 residues. The germline gives CDR1 DFQATT, CDR2 SNEGSKA (reference sequence). V was shortened by 4 bases and J by 0 bases, with 16 bases between the two germline ends. CDR3 sequence reads: CSANKADLFSYEQYF. CDR3 nucleotides: TGCAGTGCTAACAAGGCTGACCTTTTCTCCTACGAGCAGTACTTC.

This clonotype turned up a few times. The chain employs TRBV20-1 and TRBJ2-1; either TRBD1 or TRBD2 may fit D (5 bases each). Trimming stripped 5 bases from V and 9 bases from J, with 20 bases between. Germline V gene sequence: CDR1 DFQATT, CDR2 SNEGSKA (reference sequence). The CDR3 runs to 14 residues. The CDR3: CSAPVMGPGGEQFF. CDR3 nucleotides: TGCAGTGCTCCCGTGATGGGACCTGGAGGTGAGCAGTTCTTC.

The chain recombines TRBV7-9 with TRBJ1-2; D is uncertain. The CDR3 consists of 11 residues. The V and J ends lost 8 bases and 5 bases respectively, with 9 bases between them. Germline CDR1 reads SEHNR; CDR2 reads FQNEAQ (reference sequence). DNA of the CDR3: TGTGCCAGCGAGCCAAGTTATGGCTACACCTTC. This gives the protein CASEPSYGYTF.

This clonotype was found a few times. V usage is TRBV9 and J usage is TRBJ1-6; possibly TRBD1 for D (6 bases). The CDR3 totals 15 residues. Germline assignment: CDR1 SGDLS and CDR2 YYNGEE. V was cut by 3 bases and J by 6 bases, with 13 bases left in between. CDR3 sequence reads: CASSAARGANSPLHF. CDR3 nucleotides: TGTGCCAGCAGCGCCGCCAGGGGAGCTAATTCACCCCTCCACTTT.

This clonotype was counted only a few times. J is TRBJ2-1 and V is TRBV21-1; whether TRBD2, the table's D call, matches the DNA was not checked. TRBV21-1 is a listed pseudogene. The CDR3 length is 22 residues. The CDR3 DNA follows: TGTGCCAGCAGCAAAAAACTCAGGACTAGCGGGGCCAGCGGGAGCTCCTACAATGAGCAGTTCTTC. It yields the protein CASSKKLRTSGASGSSYNEQFF.

This clonotype was counted ten times or more. CDR3 sequence (DNA): TGTGCCAGCAGTCCTGGGGGTAGGGGGACAGATACGCAGTATTTT. This encodes CASSPGGRGTDTQYF. The chain recombines TRBV12-3 or TRBV12-4 with TRBJ2-3; D may be TRBD1 (6 bases). The germline V and J ends were trimmed by 5 bases and 3 bases, with 15 bases remaining between them. This CDR3 has 15 amino acids.

The chain recombines TRBV3-1 with TRBJ2-5; TRBD2 is a possible D gene (5 bases). CDR1 is LGHDT, CDR2 YNNKEL, per germline (reference sequence). The CDR3 sequence is 15 residues long. V lost 1 base and J 4 bases, leaving 13 bases between the germline ends. CDR3 region: CASSQVGPSSETQYF. The DNA for the CDR3 is TGTGCCAGCAGCCAAGTTGGGCCTAGCTCAGAGACCCAGTACTTC.

This clonotype has a handful of counts. V and J are TRBV20-1 and TRBJ2-7; TRBD2 might be the D (7 bases). CDR1 and CDR2 from the germline V gene are DFQATT and SNEGSKA (reference sequence). The CDR3 is 15 amino acids. V dropped 3 bases and J dropped 4 bases, with 19 bases sitting between them. The CDR3 reads CSARGASGLIYEQYF. Written as DNA, the CDR3 is TGCAGTGCTAGGGGGGCTAGCGGATTAATATACGAGCAGTACTTC.

V usage is TRBV5-1 and J usage is TRBJ1-3; 9 nucleotides match TRBD1. The CDR3 consists of 15 residues. CDR1 and CDR2 from the germline V gene are SGHRS and YFSETQ. V trimming: 4 bases; J trimming: 4 bases; junction bases outside the gene matches: 6. CDR3 coding DNA: TGCGCCAGCAGCCCCGACAGGGGGATCGGAAACACCATATATTTT. This gives the protein CASSPDRGIGNTIYF.

The chain couples TRBV5-6 to TRBJ1-5; a possible D gene is TRBD1 (5 bases). The CDR3 consists of 19 residues. Germline V gene lookup returns CDR1 SGHDT and CDR2 YYEEEE. The V end lost 1 base, the J end lost 0 bases, and 20 bases lay between the germline ends. CDR3 region: CASSLFGVFGGGSNQPQHF. In DNA, the CDR3 is TGTGCCAGCAGCTTGTTTGGTGTCTTTGGGGGTGGTAGCAATCAGCCCCAGCATTTT.

The chain links TRBV7-9 to TRBJ2-2; unclear D gene. The CDR3 has 14 amino acids. The germline V gene has CDR1 SEHNR and CDR2 FQNEAQ (reference sequence). The V end was cut by 3 bases, the J end by 4 bases, with 9 bases between. DNA of the CDR3: TGTGCCAGCAGCTTTAGCCCCCGCACCGGGGAGCTGTTTTTT. Translating it yields CASSFSPRTGELFF.

The chain carries TRBV9 and TRBJ1-2, with D possibly TRBD1 on 5 matching bases. The V end was cut by 6 bases, the J end by 0 bases, with 12 bases between. The CDR3 has 14 residues. Germline CDR1 and CDR2: SGDLS and YYNGEE. CDR3 sequence reads: CASIREGTNYGYTF. CDR3 DNA sequence: TGTGCCAGCATCCGAGAGGGGACTAACTATGGCTACACCTTC.

As to this clonotype: An end of the junction does not agree with germline; a read error may underlie this. V and J are TRBV7-9 and TRBJ2-5, with D perhaps assigned TRBD1 or TRBD2 (6 bases each). CDR1 SEHNR and CDR2 FQNEAQ come from the germline V gene (reference sequence). The CDR3 covers 14 residues. CDR3 coding DNA: TGTGCCAGCAGCTCAGGGGAGGACAGATTGTCCCAGAACTTC. It encodes CASSSGEDRLSQNF.

This clonotype was observed a few times. The chain uses TRBV7-2 and TRBJ2-2, with TRBD2 matching over 10 bases. Trimming cost V 2 bases and J 6 bases; bases outside gene matches: 6. Germline CDR1 is SGHTA and CDR2 is FQGNSA. The CDR3 has 16 amino acids. Here the CDR3 DNA reads TGTGCCAGCAGCTTAAGGGCTAGCGGGGGCCCCGGGGAGCTGTTTTTT. Translation gives CASSLRASGGPGELFF.

Note on this clonotype: A clone one base away is much larger, so this may be a read error. The chain carries TRBV5-1 and TRBJ2-1; 10 bases agree with TRBD2. Per the germline V gene, CDR1 is SGHRS and CDR2 is YFSETQ. The CDR3 runs 15 residues. V was pared by 3 bases and J by 9 bases, with 9 bases of the junction left unmatched. CDR3 sequence (DNA): TGCGCCAGCAGCTCGAAGCGGGGGGGTTATGGTGAGCAGTTCTTC. Amino acid sequence: CASSSKRGGYGEQFF. Variable domain in full (rest from reference TRBV5-1 and TRBJ2-1): KAGVTQTPRYLIKTRGQQVTLSCSPISGHRSVSWYQQTPGQGLQFLFEYFSETQRNKGNFPGRFSGRQFSNSRSEMNVSTLELGDSALYLCASSSKRGGYGEQFFGPGTRLTVL.

V gene TRBV6-1 combines with J gene TRBJ1-2, with D perhaps matching TRBD1 (5 bases). CDR1 is MNHNS, CDR2 SASEGT, per germline. The CDR3 covers 15 residues. Trimming removed 6 bases at V and 3 bases at J, with 17 bases between. CDR3 sequence reads: CASSPQIRGDYGYTF. The CDR3, as DNA: TGTGCCAGCAGCCCTCAAATCCGGGGGGACTATGGCTACACCTTC.

The V call is TRBV4-2, the J call TRBJ1-1; D might be TRBD1 (5 bases). Trimming removed 5 bases at V and 7 bases at J, with 20 bases between. The germline V gene has CDR1 LGHNA and CDR2 YNFKEQ. The CDR3 covers 15 residues. The CDR3 DNA sequence: TGTGCCAGCAGCAGACCCGCGGGGGATCGGGGTGAAGCTTTCTTT. It specifies CASSRPAGDRGEAFF.

V usage is TRBV9 and J usage is TRBJ2-3; 10 positions agree with TRBD2. V lost 2 bases, J lost 2 bases, and 14 bases stayed unmatched. Germline CDR1 reads SGDLS; CDR2 reads YYNGEE. CDR3 length: 19 residues. CDR3 residues: CASSVPNKLAGSDTDTQYF. The CDR3 DNA reads TGTGCCAGCAGCGTCCCAAATAAACTAGCGGGGTCTGACACAGATACGCAGTATTTT.

In its sample, this clonotype was seen a few times. The genes are TRBV15 and TRBJ2-5, with D perhaps matching TRBD1 or TRBD2 (6 bases each). Germline assignment: CDR1 LNHNV and CDR2 YYDKDF (reference sequence). This CDR3 region has 17 residues. V was pared by 3 bases and J by 1 base, with 18 bases between. The CDR3 is CATSREGGGLGQETQYF. Here the CDR3 DNA reads TGTGCCACCAGCAGGGAAGGAGGGGGGCTCGGCCAAGAGACCCAGTACTTC.

Ten or more counts support this clonotype. This chain uses TRBV10-3 with TRBJ1-1; 8 bases agree with TRBD1. Trimming took 4 bases from V and 7 from J; bases not matched to a gene: 8. Germline lookup yields CDR1 ENHRY and CDR2 SYGVKD. This CDR3 comprises 14 residues. The CDR3 nucleotides read TGTGCCATCAGTGCCGGACAGGGCCAGGGTGAAGCTTTCTTT. Translation gives CAISAGQGQGEAFF.

This clonotype was detected only a few times. CDR3 in amino acids: CATGGRSTDTQYF. CDR3 bases: TGTGCCACCGGGGGCCGAAGCACAGATACGCAGTATTTT. The chain carries TRBV10-3 and TRBJ2-3; perhaps D is TRBD1 or TRBD2 (6 bases each). The CDR3 contains 13 residues. Germline V gene data show CDR1 as ENHRY and CDR2 as SYGVKD. Trimming cost V 10 bases and J 0 bases, with 11 bases left between them.

The V gene is TRBV7-2, the J gene TRBJ2-3; the D is unclear. The CDR3 totals 14 residues. The V and J ends lost 9 bases and 4 bases respectively, with 17 bases between them. Germline values: CDR1 SGHTA, CDR2 FQGNSA. The CDR3 bases are TGTGCCAGTTCCCGTCAAGGTGGTTCAGATACGCAGTATTTT. This sequence encodes CASSRQGGSDTQYF.

As DNA, the CDR3 is TGCGCCAGCAGCCAAGAGCCTAGCGGGGGGACTAGCTCCTACAATGAGCAGTTCTTC. This translates into CASSQEPSGGTSSYNEQFF. The chain uses TRBV4-1 and TRBJ2-1, with 11 positions matching TRBD2. Germline V gene lookup returns CDR1 MGHRA and CDR2 YSYEKL. V gave up 0 bases and J gave up 0 bases; unmatched junction bases: 7. The CDR3 extends over 19 amino acids.

This clonotype was counted at least ten times. V and J are TRBV27 and TRBJ2-7; D not resolved. V was pared by 6 bases and J by 0 bases, with 18 bases between. The V gene's germline CDR1 is MNHEY and CDR2 SMNVEV (reference sequence). CDR3 length equals 16 residues. This chain's CDR3 is CASSPKPIPSSYEQYF. CDR3 nucleotides: TGTGCCAGCAGCCCAAAGCCCATTCCGAGCTCCTACGAGCAGTACTTC.

This clonotype turned up a few times. The CDR3 protein is CASSPPMRGEQFF. The CDR3 DNA is TGTGCCAGCAGCCCCCCCATGCGGGGTGAGCAGTTCTTC. The chain is built from TRBV6-2 or TRBV6-3 and TRBJ2-1; the D gene is possibly TRBD2 (6 bases). This CDR3 is built from 13 residues. V was pared by 6 bases and J by 9 bases, with 15 bases between. Germline V gene sequence: CDR1 MNHEY, CDR2 SVGEGT.

This clonotype was counted only a few times. The chain employs TRBV28 and TRBJ1-1; D perhaps matches TRBD1 (5 bases). The CDR3 extends over 16 amino acids. Per the germline V gene, CDR1 is MDHEN and CDR2 is SYDVKM. V dropped 3 bases and J dropped 5 bases, with 19 bases sitting between them. This CDR3 is CASSFRVKGKYTEAFF. The DNA of the CDR3 is TGTGCCAGCAGTTTCAGGGTAAAGGGTAAATATACTGAAGCTTTCTTT.